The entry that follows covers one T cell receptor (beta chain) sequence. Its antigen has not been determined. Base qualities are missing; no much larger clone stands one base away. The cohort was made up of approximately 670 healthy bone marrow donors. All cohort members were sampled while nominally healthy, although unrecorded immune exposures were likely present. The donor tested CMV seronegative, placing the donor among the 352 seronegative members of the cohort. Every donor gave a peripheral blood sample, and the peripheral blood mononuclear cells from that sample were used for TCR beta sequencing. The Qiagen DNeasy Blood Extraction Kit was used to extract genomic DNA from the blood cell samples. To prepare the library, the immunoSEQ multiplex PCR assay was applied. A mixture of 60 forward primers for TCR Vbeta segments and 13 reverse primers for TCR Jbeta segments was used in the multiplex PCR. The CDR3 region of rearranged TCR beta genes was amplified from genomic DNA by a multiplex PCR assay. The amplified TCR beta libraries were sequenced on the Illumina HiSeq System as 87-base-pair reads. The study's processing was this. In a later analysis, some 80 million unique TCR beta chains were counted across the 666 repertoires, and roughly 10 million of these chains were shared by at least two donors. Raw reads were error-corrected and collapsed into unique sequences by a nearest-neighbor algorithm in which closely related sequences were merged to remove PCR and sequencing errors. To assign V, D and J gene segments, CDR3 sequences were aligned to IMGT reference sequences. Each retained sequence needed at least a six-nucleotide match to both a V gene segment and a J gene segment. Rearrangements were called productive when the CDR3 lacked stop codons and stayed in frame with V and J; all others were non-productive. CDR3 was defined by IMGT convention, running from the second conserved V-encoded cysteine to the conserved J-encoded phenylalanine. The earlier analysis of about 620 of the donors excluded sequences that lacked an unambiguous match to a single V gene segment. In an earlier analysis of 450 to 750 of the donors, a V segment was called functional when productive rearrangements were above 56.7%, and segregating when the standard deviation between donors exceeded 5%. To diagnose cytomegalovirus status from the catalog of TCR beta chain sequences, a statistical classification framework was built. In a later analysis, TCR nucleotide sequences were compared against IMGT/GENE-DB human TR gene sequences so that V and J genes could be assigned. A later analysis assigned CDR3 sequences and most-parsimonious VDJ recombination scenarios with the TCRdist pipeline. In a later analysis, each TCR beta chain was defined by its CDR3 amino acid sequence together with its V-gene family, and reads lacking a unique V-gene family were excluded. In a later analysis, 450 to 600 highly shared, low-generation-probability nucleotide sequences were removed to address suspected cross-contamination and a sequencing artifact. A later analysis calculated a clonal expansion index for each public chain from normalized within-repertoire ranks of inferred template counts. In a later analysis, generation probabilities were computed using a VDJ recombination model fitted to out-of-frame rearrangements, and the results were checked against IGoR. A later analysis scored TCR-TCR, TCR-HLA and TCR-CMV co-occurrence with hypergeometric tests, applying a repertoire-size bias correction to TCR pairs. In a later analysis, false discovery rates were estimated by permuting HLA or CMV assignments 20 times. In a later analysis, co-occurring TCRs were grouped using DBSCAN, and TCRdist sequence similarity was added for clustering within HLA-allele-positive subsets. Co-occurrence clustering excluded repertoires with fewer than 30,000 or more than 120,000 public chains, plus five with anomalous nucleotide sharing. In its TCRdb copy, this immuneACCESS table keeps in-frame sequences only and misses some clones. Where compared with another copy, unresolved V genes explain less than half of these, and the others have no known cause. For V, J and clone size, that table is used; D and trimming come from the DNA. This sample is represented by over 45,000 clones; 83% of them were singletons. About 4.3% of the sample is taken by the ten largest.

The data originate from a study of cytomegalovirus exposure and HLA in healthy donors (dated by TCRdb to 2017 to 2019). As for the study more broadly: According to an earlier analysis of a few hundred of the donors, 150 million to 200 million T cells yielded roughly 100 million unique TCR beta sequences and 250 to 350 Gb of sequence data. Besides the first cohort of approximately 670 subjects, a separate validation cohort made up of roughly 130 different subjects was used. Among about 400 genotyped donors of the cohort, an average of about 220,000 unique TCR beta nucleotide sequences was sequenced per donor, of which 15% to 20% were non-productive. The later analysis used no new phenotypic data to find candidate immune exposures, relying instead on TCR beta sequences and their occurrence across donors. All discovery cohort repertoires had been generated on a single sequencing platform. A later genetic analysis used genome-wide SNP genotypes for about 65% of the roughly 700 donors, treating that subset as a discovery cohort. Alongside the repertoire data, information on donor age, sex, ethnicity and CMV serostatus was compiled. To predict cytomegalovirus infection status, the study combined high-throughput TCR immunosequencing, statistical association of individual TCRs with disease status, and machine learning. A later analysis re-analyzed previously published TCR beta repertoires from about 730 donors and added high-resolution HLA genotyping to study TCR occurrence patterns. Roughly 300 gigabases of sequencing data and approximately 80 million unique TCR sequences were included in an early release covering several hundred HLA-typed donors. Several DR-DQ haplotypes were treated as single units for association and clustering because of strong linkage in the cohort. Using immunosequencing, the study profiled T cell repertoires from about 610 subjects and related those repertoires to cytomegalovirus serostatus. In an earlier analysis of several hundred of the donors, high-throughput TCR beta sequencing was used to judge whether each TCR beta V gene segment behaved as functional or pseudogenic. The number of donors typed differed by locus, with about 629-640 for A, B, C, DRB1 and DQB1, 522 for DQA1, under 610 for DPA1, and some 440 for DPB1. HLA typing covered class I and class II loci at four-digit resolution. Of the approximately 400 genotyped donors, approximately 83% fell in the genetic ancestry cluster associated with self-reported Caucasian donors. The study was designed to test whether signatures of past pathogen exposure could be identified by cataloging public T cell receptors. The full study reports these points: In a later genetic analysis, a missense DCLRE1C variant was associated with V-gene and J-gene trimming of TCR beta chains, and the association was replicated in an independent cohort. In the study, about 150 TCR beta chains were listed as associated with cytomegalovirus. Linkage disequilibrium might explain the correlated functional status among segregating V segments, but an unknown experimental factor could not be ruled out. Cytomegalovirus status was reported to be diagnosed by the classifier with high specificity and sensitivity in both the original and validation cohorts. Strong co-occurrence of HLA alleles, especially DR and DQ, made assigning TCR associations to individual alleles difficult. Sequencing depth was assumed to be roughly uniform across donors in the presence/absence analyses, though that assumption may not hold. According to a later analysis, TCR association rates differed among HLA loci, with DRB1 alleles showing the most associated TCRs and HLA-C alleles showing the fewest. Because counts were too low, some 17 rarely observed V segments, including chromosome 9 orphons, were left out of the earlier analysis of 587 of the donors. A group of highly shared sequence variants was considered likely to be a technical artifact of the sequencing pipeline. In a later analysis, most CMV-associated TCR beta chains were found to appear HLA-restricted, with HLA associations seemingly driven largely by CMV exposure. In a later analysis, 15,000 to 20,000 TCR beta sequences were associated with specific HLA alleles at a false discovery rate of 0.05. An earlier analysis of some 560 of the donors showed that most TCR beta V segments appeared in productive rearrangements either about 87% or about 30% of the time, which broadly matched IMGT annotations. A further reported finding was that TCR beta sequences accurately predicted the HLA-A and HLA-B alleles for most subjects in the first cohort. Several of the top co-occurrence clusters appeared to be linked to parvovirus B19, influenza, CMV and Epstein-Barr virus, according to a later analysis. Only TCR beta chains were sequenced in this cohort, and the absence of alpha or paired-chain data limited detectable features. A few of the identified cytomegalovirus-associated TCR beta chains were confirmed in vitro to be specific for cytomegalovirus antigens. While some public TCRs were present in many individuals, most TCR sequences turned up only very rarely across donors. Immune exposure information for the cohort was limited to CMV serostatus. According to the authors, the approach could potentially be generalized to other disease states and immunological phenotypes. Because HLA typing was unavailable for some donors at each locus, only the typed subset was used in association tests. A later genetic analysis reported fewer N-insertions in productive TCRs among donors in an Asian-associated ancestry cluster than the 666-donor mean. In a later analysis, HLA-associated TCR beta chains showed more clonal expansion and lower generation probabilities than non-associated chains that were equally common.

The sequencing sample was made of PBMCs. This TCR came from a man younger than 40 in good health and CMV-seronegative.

CDR3 sequence: CASSLGQPATNEKLFF. The DNA sequence follows: TGTGCCAGCTCACTGGGACAGCCTGCAACTAATGAAAAACTGTTTTTT. Recombination joined TRBV18 with TRBJ1-4, with 7 bases in between that match TRBD1. CDR1 and CDR2 are read off the germline V gene as KGHSH and LQKENI. Measured from the cysteine to the phenylalanine, the CDR3 is 16 residues long. Left in the record is the CDR3 DNA by itself, 48 bases read in frame from the first base. V ends up 4 bases short and J 0 bases short, with an unmatched junction base count of 5.